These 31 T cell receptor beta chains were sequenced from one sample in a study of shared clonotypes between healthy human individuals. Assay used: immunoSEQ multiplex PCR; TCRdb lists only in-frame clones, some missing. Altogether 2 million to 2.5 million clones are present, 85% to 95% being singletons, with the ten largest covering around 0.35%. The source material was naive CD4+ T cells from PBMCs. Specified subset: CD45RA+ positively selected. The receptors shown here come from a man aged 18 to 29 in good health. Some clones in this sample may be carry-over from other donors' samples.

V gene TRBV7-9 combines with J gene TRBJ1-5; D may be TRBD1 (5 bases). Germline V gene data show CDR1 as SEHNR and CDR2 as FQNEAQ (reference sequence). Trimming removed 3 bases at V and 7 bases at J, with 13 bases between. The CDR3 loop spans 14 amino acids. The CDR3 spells CASSFGLRDQPQHF. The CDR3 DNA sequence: TGTGCCAGCAGCTTTGGATTGAGGGACCAGCCCCAGCATTTT.

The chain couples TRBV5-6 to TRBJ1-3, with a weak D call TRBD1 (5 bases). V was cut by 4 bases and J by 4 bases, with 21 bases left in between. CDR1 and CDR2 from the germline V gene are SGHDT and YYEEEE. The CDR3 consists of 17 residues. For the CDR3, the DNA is TGTGCCAGCAGCCCCCCACCGTGGGGCTCCGGGGGAAACACCATATATTTT. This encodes CASSPPPWGSGGNTIYF. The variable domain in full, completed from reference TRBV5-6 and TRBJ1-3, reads DAGVTQSPTHLIKTRGQQVTLRCSPKSGHDTVSWYQQALGQGPQFIFQYYEEEERQRGNFPDRFSGHQFPNYSSELNVNALLLGDSALYLCASSPPPWGSGGNTIYFGEGSWLTVV.

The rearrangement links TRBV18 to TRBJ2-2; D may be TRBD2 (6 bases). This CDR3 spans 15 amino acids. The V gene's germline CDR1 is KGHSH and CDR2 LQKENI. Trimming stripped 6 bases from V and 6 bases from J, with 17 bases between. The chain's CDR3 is CASSPRREKPGELFF. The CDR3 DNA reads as TGTGCCAGCTCCCCGAGGAGGGAGAAACCCGGGGAGCTGTTTTTT.

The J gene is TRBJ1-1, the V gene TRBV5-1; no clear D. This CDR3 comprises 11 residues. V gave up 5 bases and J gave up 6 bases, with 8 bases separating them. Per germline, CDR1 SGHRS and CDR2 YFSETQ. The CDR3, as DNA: TGCGCCAGCAGGGAGGGATCTGAAGCTTTCTTT. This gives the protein CASREGSEAFF.

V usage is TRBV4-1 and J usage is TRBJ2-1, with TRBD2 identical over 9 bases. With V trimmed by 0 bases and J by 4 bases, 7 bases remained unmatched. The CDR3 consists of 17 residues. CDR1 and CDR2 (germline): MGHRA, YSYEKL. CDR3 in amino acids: CASSQDRASGIYNEQFF. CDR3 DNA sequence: TGCGCCAGCAGCCAAGATCGGGCTAGCGGGATTTACAATGAGCAGTTCTTC.

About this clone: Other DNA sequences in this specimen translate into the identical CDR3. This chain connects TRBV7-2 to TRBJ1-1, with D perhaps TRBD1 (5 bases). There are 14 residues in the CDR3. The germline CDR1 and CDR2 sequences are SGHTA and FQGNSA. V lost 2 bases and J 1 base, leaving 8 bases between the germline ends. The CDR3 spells CASSLLGTNTEAFF. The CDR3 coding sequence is TGTGCCAGCAGCTTATTAGGGACGAACACTGAAGCTTTCTTT.

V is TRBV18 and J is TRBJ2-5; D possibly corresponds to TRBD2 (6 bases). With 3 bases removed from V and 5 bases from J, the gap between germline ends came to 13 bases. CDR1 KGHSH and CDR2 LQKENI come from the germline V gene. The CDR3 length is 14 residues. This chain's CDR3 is CASSPLGGLETQYF. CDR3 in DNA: TGTGCCAGCTCACCCCTGGGGGGATTGGAGACCCAGTACTTC.

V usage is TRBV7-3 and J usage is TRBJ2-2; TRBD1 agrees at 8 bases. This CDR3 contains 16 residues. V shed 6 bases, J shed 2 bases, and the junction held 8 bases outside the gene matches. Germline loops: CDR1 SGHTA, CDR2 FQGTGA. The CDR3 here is CASRRGGTGNTGELFF. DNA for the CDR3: TGTGCCAGCAGGAGGGGCGGGACAGGAAACACCGGGGAGCTGTTTTTT. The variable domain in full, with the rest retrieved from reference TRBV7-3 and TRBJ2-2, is GAGVSQTPSNKVTEKGKYVELRCDPISGHTALYWYRQSLGQGPEFLIYFQGTGAADDSGLPNDRFFAVRPEGSVSTLKIQRTERGDSAVYLCASRRGGTGNTGELFFGEGSRLTVL.

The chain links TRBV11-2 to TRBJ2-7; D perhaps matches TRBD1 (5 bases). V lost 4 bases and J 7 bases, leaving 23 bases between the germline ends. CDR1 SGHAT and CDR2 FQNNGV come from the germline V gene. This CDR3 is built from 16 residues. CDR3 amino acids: CASSSGRQTSTQEQYF. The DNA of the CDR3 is TGTGCCAGCAGCTCAGGACGACAGACATCTACTCAAGAGCAGTACTTC.

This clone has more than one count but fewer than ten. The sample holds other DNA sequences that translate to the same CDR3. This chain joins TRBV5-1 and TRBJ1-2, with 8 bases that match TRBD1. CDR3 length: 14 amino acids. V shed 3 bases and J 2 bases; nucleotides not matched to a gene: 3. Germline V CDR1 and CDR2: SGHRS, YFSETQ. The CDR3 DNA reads TGCGCCAGCAGCTCCGGACAGGGCAACTATGGCTACACCTTC. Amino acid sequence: CASSSGQGNYGYTF. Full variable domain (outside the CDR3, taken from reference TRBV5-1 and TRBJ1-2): KAGVTQTPRYLIKTRGQQVTLSCSPISGHRSVSWYQQTPGQGLQFLFEYFSETQRNKGNFPGRFSGRQFSNSRSEMNVSTLELGDSALYLCASSSGQGNYGYTFGSGTRLTVV.

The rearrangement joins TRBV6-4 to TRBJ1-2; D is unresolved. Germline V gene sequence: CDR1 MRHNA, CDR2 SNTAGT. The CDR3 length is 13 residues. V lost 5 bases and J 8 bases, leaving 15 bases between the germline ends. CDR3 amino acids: CASSRDSDGGYTF. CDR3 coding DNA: TGTGCCAGCAGTAGAGATTCGGATGGCGGCTACACCTTC.

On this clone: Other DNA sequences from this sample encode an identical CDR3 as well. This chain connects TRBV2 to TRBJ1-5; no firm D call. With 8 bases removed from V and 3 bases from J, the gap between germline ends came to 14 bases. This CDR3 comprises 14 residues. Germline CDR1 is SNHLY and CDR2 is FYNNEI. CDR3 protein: CASRTDGSNQPQHF. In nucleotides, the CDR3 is TGTGCCAGCCGCACGGACGGTTCCAATCAGCCCCAGCATTTT.

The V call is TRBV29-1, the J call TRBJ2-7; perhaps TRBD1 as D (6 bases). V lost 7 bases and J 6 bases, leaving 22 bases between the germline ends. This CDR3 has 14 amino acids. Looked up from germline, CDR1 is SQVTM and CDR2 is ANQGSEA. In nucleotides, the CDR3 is TGCAGCGCAGGGGACGGGTGGGCGGTCGCCGAGCAGTACTTC. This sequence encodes CSAGDGWAVAEQYF.

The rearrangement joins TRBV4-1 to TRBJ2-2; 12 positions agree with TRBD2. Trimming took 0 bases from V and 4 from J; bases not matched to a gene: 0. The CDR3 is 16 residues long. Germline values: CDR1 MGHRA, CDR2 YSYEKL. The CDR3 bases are TGCGCCAGCAGCCAAGAACTAGCGGGAGGCACCGGGGAGCTGTTTTTT. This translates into CASSQELAGGTGELFF.

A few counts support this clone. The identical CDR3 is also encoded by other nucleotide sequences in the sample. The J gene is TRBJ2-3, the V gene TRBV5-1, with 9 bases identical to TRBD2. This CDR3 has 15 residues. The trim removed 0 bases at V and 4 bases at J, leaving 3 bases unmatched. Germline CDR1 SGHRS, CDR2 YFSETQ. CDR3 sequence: CASSLVAGGADTQYF. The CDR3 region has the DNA TGCGCCAGCAGCTTGGTGGCGGGAGGGGCAGATACGCAGTATTTT.

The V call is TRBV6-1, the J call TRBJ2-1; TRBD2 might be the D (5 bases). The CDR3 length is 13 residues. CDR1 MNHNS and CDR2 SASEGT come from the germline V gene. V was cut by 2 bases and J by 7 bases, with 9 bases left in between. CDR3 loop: CASSERLPNEQFF. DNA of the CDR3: TGTGCCAGCAGTGAAAGACTACCTAATGAGCAGTTCTTC.

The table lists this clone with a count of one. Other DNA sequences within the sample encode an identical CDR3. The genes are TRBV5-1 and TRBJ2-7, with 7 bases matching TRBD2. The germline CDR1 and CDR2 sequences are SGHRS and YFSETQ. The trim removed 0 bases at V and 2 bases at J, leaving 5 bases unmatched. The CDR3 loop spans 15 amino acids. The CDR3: CASSLGPSGTYEQYF. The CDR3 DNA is TGCGCCAGCAGCTTGGGTCCTAGCGGTACCTACGAGCAGTACTTC.

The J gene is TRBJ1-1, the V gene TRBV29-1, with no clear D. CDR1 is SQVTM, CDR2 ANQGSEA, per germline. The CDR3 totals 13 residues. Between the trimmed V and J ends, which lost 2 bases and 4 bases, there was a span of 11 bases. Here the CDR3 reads CSVEFDHSTEAFF. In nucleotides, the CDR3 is TGCAGCGTTGAATTTGATCACTCCACTGAAGCTTTCTTT.

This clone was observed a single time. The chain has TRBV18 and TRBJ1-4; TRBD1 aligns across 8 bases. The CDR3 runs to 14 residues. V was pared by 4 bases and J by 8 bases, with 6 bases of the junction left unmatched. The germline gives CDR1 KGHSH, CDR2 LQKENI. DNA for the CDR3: TGTGCCAGCTCACTGACAGGGGTAGGCGAAAAACTGTTTTTT. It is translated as CASSLTGVGEKLFF. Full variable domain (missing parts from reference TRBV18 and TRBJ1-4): NAGVMQNPRHLVRRRGQEARLRCSPMKGHSHVYWYRQLPEEGLKFMVYLQKENIIDESGMPKERFSAEFPKEGPSILRIQQVVRGDSAAYFCASSLTGVGEKLFFGSGTQLSVL.

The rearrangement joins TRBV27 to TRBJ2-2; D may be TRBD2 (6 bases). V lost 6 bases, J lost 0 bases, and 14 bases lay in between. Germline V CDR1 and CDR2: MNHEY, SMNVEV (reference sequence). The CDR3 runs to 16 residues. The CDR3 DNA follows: TGTGCCAGCAGATCCACAGCGGGCACGAACACCGGGGAGCTGTTTTTT. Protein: CASRSTAGTNTGELFF.

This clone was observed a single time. The CDR3 reads CASSPWTRGGTEAFF. The CDR3 coding sequence is TGTGCCAGCAGCCCTTGGACCCGAGGGGGCACTGAAGCTTTCTTT. V usage is TRBV7-7 and J usage is TRBJ1-1, with a weak D call TRBD1 (6 bases). CDR1 is SSHAT and CDR2 is FNYEAQ in the germline V gene (reference sequence). V lost 5 bases, J lost 4 bases, and 17 bases lay in between. The CDR3 covers 15 residues.

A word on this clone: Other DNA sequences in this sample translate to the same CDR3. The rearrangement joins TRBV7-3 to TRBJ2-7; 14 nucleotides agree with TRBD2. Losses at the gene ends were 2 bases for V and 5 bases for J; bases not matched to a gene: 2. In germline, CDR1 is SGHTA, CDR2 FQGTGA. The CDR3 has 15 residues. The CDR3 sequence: CASSLGTSGRNEQYF. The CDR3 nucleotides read TGTGCCAGCAGCTTAGGGACTAGCGGGAGAAACGAGCAGTACTTC.

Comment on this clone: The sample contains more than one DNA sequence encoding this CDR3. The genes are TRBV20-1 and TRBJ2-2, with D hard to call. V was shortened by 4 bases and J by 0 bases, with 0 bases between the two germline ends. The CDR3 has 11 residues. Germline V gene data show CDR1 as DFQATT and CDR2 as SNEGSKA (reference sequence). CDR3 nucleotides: TGCAGTGCTACGAACACCGGGGAGCTGTTTTTT. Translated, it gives CSATNTGELFF.

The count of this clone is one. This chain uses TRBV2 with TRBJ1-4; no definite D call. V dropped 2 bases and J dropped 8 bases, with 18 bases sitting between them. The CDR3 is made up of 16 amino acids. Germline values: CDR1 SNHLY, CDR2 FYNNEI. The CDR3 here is CASSERISPYREKLFF. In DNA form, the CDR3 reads TGTGCCAGCAGTGAAAGAATAAGCCCATATAGGGAAAAACTGTTTTTT.

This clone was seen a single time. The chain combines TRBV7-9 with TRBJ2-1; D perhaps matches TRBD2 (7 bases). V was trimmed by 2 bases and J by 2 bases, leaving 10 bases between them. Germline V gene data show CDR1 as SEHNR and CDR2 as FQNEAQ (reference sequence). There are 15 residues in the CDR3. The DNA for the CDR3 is TGTGCCAGCAGCTTACGGGGGGCTCCCTACAATGAGCAGTTCTTC. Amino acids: CASSLRGAPYNEQFF.

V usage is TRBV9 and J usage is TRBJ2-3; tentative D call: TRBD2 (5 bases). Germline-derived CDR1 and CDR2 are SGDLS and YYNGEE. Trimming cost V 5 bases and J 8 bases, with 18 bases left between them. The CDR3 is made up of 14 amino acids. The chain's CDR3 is CASSPSGDPFTQYF. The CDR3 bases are TGTGCCAGCAGTCCCAGCGGAGACCCATTTACGCAGTATTTT.

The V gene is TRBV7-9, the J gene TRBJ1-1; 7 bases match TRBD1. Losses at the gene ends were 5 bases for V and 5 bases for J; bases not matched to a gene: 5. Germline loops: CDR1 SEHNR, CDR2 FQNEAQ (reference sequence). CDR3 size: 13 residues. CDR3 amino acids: CASSTTGQTEAFF. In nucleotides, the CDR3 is TGTGCCAGCAGCACGACAGGGCAAACTGAAGCTTTCTTT.

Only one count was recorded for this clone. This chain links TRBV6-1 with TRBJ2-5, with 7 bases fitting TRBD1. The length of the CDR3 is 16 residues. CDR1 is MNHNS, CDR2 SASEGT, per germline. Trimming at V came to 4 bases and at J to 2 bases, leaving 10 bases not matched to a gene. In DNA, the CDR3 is TGTGCCAGCAGTGTTAAAAGGGGGACAGAACAAGAGACCCAGTACTTC. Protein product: CASSVKRGTEQETQYF.

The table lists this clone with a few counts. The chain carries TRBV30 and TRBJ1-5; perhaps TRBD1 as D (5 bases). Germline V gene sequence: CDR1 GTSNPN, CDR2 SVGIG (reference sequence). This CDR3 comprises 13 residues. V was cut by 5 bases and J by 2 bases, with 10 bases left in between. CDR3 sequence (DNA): TGTGCCTGGCAGGGTTCCGGCAATCAGCCCCAGCATTTT. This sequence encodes CAWQGSGNQPQHF.

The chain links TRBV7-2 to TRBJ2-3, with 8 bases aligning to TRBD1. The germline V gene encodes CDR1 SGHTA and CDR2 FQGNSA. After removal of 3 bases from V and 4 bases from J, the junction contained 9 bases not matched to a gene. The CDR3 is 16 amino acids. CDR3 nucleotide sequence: TGTGCCAGCAGCTTCACAGGGGGATCCCCCCCAGATACGCAGTATTTT. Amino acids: CASSFTGGSPPDTQYF. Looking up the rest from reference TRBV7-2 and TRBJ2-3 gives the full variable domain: GAGVSQSPSNKVTEKGKDVELRCDPISGHTALYWYRQSLGQGLEFLIYFQGNSAPDKSGLPSDRFSAERTGGSVSTLTIQRTQQEDSAVYLCASSFTGGSPPDTQYFGPGTRLTVL.

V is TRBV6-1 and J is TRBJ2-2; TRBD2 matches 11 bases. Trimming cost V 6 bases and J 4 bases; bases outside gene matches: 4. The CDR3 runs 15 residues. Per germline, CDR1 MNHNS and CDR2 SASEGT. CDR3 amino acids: CASRGLAAFTGELFF. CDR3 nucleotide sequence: TGTGCCAGCAGGGGACTAGCGGCATTCACCGGGGAGCTGTTTTTT.